The next 22 T cell receptor beta chains were all read from a single sample in a study of blood T cell repertoires in COVID-19. The protocol was immunoSEQ multiplex PCR, while the TCRdb copy is restricted to in-frame clones and leaves out a portion. The sample consists of about 250,000 clones, roughly 87% of them appearing once. Sequencing was done on a sample of PBMCs or T cells enriched from blood (not recorded which). These receptors all stem from a woman aged 30 to 39 with acute COVID-19.

The chain links TRBV5-1 to TRBJ2-1; possibly TRBD2 for D (6 bases). Germline V gene data show CDR1 as SGHRS and CDR2 as YFSETQ. V gave up 6 bases and J gave up 7 bases, with 17 bases separating them. The CDR3 is 14 residues long. The CDR3 spells CASNSPGEWNEQFF. For the CDR3, the DNA is TGCGCCAGCAACTCCCCGGGGGAGTGGAATGAGCAGTTCTTC. Together with reference TRBV5-1 and TRBJ2-1, the CDR3 gives the full variable domain: KAGVTQTPRYLIKTRGQQVTLSCSPISGHRSVSWYQQTPGQGLQFLFEYFSETQRNKGNFPGRFSGRQFSNSRSEMNVSTLELGDSALYLCASNSPGEWNEQFFGPGTRLTVL.

The chain carries TRBV6-5 and TRBJ2-7, with 7 bases lining up with TRBD2. V shed 2 bases, J shed 1 base, and the junction held 5 bases outside the gene matches. The germline CDR1 and CDR2 sequences are MNHEY and SVGAGI. This CDR3 is built from 15 residues. The CDR3 region has the DNA TGTGCCAGCAGTTACGGGAGGGCAGATTCCTACGAGCAGTACTTC. Encoded protein: CASSYGRADSYEQYF.

J is TRBJ1-2 and V is TRBV6-5, with TRBD1 identical over 7 bases. The CDR3 has 12 residues. Germline CDR1 reads MNHEY; CDR2 reads SVGAGI. V dropped 7 bases and J dropped 8; count of bases not matched to a gene: 7. The CDR3: CASKGAKRGYTF. CDR3 in DNA: TGTGCCAGCAAGGGGGCCAAGAGGGGCTACACCTTC.

This clone was seen a handful of times. The CDR3 reads CATSTRKTSGSSSYNEQFF. CDR3 sequence (DNA): TGTGCCACCAGCACCCGAAAGACTAGCGGGTCTAGCTCCTACAATGAGCAGTTCTTC. The chain links TRBV15 to TRBJ2-1; 10 positions agree with TRBD2. This CDR3 region has 19 residues. V was clipped by 4 bases and J by 0 bases; unmatched bases: 12. In germline, CDR1 is LNHNV, CDR2 YYDKDF (reference sequence).

The genes are TRBV2 and TRBJ2-7, with TRBD2 as a possible D gene (6 bases). This CDR3 is built from 14 residues. Trimming pared 5 bases from V and 6 bases from J, leaving 17 bases between. Germline CDR1 SNHLY, CDR2 FYNNEI. Here the CDR3 reads CASSSRDFQGEQYF. In DNA form, the CDR3 reads TGTGCCAGCAGTTCACGGGACTTCCAGGGCGAGCAGTACTTC. The whole variable domain, remainder taken from reference TRBV2 and TRBJ2-7, is EPEVTQTPSHQVTQMGQEVILRCVPISNHLYFYWYRQILGQKVEFLVSFYNNEISEKSEIFDDQFSVERPDGSNFTLKIRSTKLEDSAMYFCASSSRDFQGEQYFGPGTRLTVT.

This clone was seen a few times. V gene TRBV19 combines with J gene TRBJ1-1; no clear D gene. Germline values: CDR1 LNHDA, CDR2 SQIVND (reference sequence). This CDR3 is 12 amino acids long. Trimming took 7 bases from V and 3 from J, leaving 9 bases between them. The CDR3 DNA sequence: TGTGCCAGTACCAACTTTGACACTGAAGCTTTCTTT. It specifies CASTNFDTEAFF.

The J gene is TRBJ1-2, the V gene TRBV5-8; D unclear. Germline CDR1 SGHTS, CDR2 YDEGEE. Trimming took 4 bases from V and 0 from J, leaving 10 bases between them. The CDR3 is 14 residues long. CDR3 DNA sequence: TGTGCCAGCAGCGTGTACAGATCTAACTATGGCTACACCTTC. This codes for CASSVYRSNYGYTF.

The rearrangement links TRBV9 to TRBJ2-2; TRBD1 matches 10 bases. Germline CDR1 and CDR2: SGDLS and YYNGEE. Trimming cost V 0 bases and J 5 bases; bases outside gene matches: 7. The CDR3 length is 17 residues. CDR3 nucleotides: TGTGCCAGCAGCGTAGGAGACAGGGGGCGGCAAACCGGGGAGCTGTTTTTT. Protein product: CASSVGDRGRQTGELFF.

The rearrangement links TRBV30 to TRBJ1-3; TRBD1 is a possible D gene (6 bases). Germline values: CDR1 GTSNPN, CDR2 SVGIG (reference sequence). The CDR3 has 11 amino acids. V lost 5 bases and J 5 bases, leaving 7 bases between the germline ends. The CDR3 reads CAWGQRNTIYF. CDR3 nucleotides: TGTGCCTGGGGACAGAGAAACACCATATATTTT.

This chain links TRBV5-1 with TRBJ2-7; 7 bases are shared with TRBD1. The length of the CDR3 is 14 residues. Germline loops: CDR1 SGHRS, CDR2 YFSETQ. Unmatched junction bases numbered 5, after V lost 4 bases and J lost 1 base. CDR3 coding DNA: TGCGCCAGCAGCCTCGAGACAGGGTCCTACGAGCAGTACTTC. Translating it yields CASSLETGSYEQYF.

This clone was observed once. The chain recombines TRBV19 with TRBJ1-4, with D tentatively TRBD1 (6 bases). The CDR3 contains 16 residues. V lost 7 bases and J 5 bases, leaving 20 bases between the germline ends. Germline V CDR1 and CDR2: LNHDA, SQIVND (reference sequence). CDR3 in DNA: TGTGCCAGTACCCAACCGGGGGGGGGCCGGAATGAAAAACTGTTTTTT. It encodes CASTQPGGGRNEKLFF. Looking up the rest from reference TRBV19 and TRBJ1-4 gives the full variable domain: DGGITQSPKYLFRKEGQNVTLSCEQNLNHDAMYWYRQDPGQGLRLIYYSQIVNDFQKGDIAEGYSVSREKKESFPLTVTSAQKNPTAFYLCASTQPGGGRNEKLFFGSGTQLSVL.

This rearrangement joins TRBV5-8 to TRBJ2-5, with 7 bases aligning to TRBD1. Looked up from germline, CDR1 is SGHTS and CDR2 is YDEGEE. The junction had 17 bases not matched to a gene; V was cut back by 5 bases and J by 4 bases. There are 17 residues in the CDR3. CDR3 sequence reads: CASRHFYANRGRETQYF. The CDR3 nucleotides read TGTGCCAGCAGACACTTTTACGCGAACAGGGGACGAGAGACCCAGTACTTC.

This chain joins TRBV24-1 and TRBJ2-5; 7 bases line up with TRBD2. The CDR3 contains 14 residues. V gave up 4 bases and J gave up 4 bases; unmatched junction bases: 5. Per germline, CDR1 KGHDR and CDR2 SFDVKD. CDR3 loop: CATSDGDYSETQYF. The CDR3 DNA reads as TGTGCCACCAGTGACGGGGACTACTCAGAGACCCAGTACTTC.

This clone is a singleton in its sample. V is TRBV2 and J is TRBJ1-2, with 8 bases that match TRBD1. Germline V gene sequence: CDR1 SNHLY, CDR2 FYNNEI. There are 16 residues in the CDR3. V dropped 6 bases and J dropped 8; count of bases not matched to a gene: 17. As DNA, the CDR3 is TGTGCCAGCAGGCCAAAGCAAGGACAGGGCTTCTTCGGCTACACCTTC. Residues: CASRPKQGQGFFGYTF.

The rearrangement joins TRBV2 to TRBJ2-2; D remains unclear. Between the trimmed V and J ends, which lost 5 bases and 6 bases, there was a span of 7 bases. Germline CDR1 is SNHLY and CDR2 is FYNNEI. The CDR3 spans 12 residues. The CDR3 DNA follows: TGTGCCAGCAGTTCGGTAGCCGGGGAGCTGTTTTTT. Translation gives CASSSVAGELFF.

The CDR3 loop is CSGSTGGTEAFF. The CDR3 coding sequence is TGCAGCGGCTCCACAGGGGGCACTGAAGCTTTCTTT. V is TRBV29-1 and J is TRBJ1-1; 8 bases map to TRBD1. Trimming at V came to 7 bases and at J to 4 bases, leaving 5 bases not matched to a gene. Per the germline V gene, CDR1 is SQVTM and CDR2 is ANQGSEA. This CDR3 comprises 12 residues.

This chain links TRBV19 with TRBJ1-5; 9 nucleotides line up with TRBD1. This CDR3 spans 17 amino acids. Germline lookup yields CDR1 LNHDA and CDR2 SQIVND (reference sequence). The V and J ends lost 3 bases and 6 bases, in that order; junction bases with no gene match: 12. CDR3 amino acids: CASSIHMDRGFGQPQHF. The CDR3 region has the DNA TGTGCCAGTAGTATTCACATGGACAGGGGATTCGGTCAGCCCCAGCATTTT.

This clone was observed a handful of times. This sequence joins TRBV4-1 and TRBJ2-1; 12 bases align to TRBD1. CDR1 MGHRA and CDR2 YSYEKL come from the germline V gene. The V segment lost 3 bases and the J segment 8 bases; nucleotides outside the gene matches: 5. The CDR3 has 15 amino acids. The CDR3 DNA sequence: TGCGCCAGCAGCCATCCGGGACAGGGGGCCTATGAGCAGTTCTTC. It yields the protein CASSHPGQGAYEQFF.

The CDR3 loop reads CASSQPMDRVTEAFF. In nucleotides, the CDR3 is TGCGCCAGCAGCCAACCTATGGACAGGGTCACTGAAGCTTTCTTT. J is TRBJ1-1 and V is TRBV4-1, with TRBD1 identical over 8 bases. Germline V gene data show CDR1 as MGHRA and CDR2 as YSYEKL. The V and J ends lost 2 bases and 4 bases, in that order; junction bases with no gene match: 6. This CDR3 is built from 15 residues.

The rearrangement joins TRBV12-3 or TRBV12-4 to TRBJ1-6; perhaps TRBD1 as D (5 bases). CDR3 size: 13 residues. Trimming stripped 3 bases from V and 7 bases from J, with 7 bases between. CDR3 amino acids: CASSFRGNSPLHF. The CDR3 DNA is TGTGCCAGCAGTTTTCGGGGGAATTCACCCCTCCACTTT.

This chain connects TRBV7-6 to TRBJ2-7, with TRBD1 identical over 8 bases. The CDR3 has 16 amino acids. With 5 bases clipped from V and 2 bases from J, the junction kept 11 bases outside the gene matches. CDR1 and CDR2 from the germline V gene are SGHVS and FNYEAQ. The CDR3 region is CASSDYRGKKPYEQYF. The DNA for the CDR3 is TGTGCCAGCAGCGACTACAGGGGGAAGAAACCCTACGAGCAGTACTTC.

The rearrangement joins TRBV5-4 to TRBJ2-3; 12 positions match TRBD2. The V segment lost 4 bases and the J segment 7 bases; nucleotides outside the gene matches: 4. The germline V gene encodes CDR1 SGHNT and CDR2 YYREEE (reference sequence). The CDR3 runs 14 residues. The CDR3 here is CASSPTSGGYTQYF. The CDR3 DNA sequence: TGTGCCAGCAGCCCGACTAGCGGGGGATATACGCAGTATTTT.